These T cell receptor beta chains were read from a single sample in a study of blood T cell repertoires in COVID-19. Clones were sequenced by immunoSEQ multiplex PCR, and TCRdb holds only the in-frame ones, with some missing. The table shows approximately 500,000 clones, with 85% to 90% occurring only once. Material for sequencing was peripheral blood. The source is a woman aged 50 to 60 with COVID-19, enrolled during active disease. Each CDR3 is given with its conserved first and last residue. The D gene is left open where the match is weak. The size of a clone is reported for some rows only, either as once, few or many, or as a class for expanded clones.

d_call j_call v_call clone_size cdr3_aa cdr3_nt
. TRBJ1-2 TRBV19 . CASGSAGPGYTF TGTGCCAGTGGCTCGGCAGGGCCTGGCTACACCTTC
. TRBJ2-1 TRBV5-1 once CASGSGPGVVGEQFF TGCGCCAGTGGATCGGGTCCGGGGGTGGTTGGTGAGCAGTTCTTC
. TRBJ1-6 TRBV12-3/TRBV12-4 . CASGPSSPLHF TGTGCCAGCGGGCCCAGTTCACCCCTCCACTTT
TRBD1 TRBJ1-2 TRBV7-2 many CASSFSDGTGNYGYTF TGTGCCAGCAGCTTCTCGGACGGGACAGGGAACTATGGCTACACCTTC
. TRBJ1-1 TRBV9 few CASSPRRGGNTEAFF TGTGCCAGCAGCCCCCGGAGGGGCGGGAACACTGAAGCTTTCTTT
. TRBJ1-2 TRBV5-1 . CASSLGMTTREDGYTF TGCGCCAGCAGCTTGGGGATGACGACAAGGGAGGATGGCTACACCTTC
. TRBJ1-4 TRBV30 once CAWNQGRGNEKLFF TGTGCCTGGAATCAAGGGAGGGGTAATGAAAAACTGTTTTTT
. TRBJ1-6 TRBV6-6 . CASSRSTGRLSPLHF TGTGCCAGCAGTCGATCGACAGGAAGGTTATCACCCCTCCACTTT
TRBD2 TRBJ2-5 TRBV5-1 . CASSPGLAVSGETQYF TGCGCCAGCAGCCCCGGACTAGCGGTTTCGGGGGAGACCCAGTACTTC
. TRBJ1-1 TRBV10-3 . CAISSPGDTEAFF TGTGCCATCAGTTCCCCGGGGGACACTGAAGCTTTCTTT
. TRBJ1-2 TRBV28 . CASMGGNRGYTF TGTGCCAGTATGGGAGGTAACCGGGGCTACACCTTC
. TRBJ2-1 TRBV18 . CASSPISAASGNEQFF TGTGCCAGCTCACCAATTAGTGCGGCCTCGGGGAATGAGCAGTTCTTC
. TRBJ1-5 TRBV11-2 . CASSLDRGKPQHF TGTGCCAGCAGCTTAGATCGCGGAAAGCCCCAGCATTTT
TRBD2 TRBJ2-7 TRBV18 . CASSPSGSFWEQYF TGTGCCAGCTCGCCTAGCGGATCGTTTTGGGAGCAGTACTTC
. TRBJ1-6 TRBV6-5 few CASRGSRGNNSPLHF TGTGCCAGCAGAGGCTCTAGGGGAAATAATTCACCCCTCCACTTT
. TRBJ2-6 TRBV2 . CASSDPPTGSGANVLTF TGTGCCAGCAGTGACCCACCTACGGGCTCTGGGGCCAACGTCCTGACTTTC
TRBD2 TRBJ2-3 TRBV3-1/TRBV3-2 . CASSPRLAGGPTDTQYF TGTGCCAGCAGTCCAAGGTTAGCGGGGGGTCCCACAGATACGCAGTATTTT
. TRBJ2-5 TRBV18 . CASSPLGVVGGIETQYF TGTGCCAGCTCACCTTTAGGGGTCGTCGGTGGAATAGAGACCCAGTACTTC
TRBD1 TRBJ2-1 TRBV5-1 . CASSLGPGQGYNEQFF TGCGCCAGCAGCTTGGGACCGGGACAGGGGTACAATGAGCAGTTCTTC
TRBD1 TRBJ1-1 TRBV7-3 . CASSTQTGDTEAFF TGTGCCAGCAGCACTCAGACAGGGGACACTGAAGCTTTCTTT
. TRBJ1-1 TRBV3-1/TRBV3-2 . CASSPRDKLNTEAFF TGTGCCAGCAGCCCTCGGGACAAACTGAACACTGAAGCTTTCTTT
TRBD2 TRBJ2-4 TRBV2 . CASSEQRGGGLAKNIQYF TGTGCCAGCAGTGAACAGCGGGGGGGCGGTCTGGCCAAAAACATTCAGTACTTC
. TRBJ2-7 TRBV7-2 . CASSLGPTTLYEQYF TGTGCCAGCAGCTTAGGACCGACGACACTCTACGAGCAGTACTTC
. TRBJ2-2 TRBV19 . CASYRGTGELFF TGTGCCAGCTATCGGGGCACCGGGGAGCTGTTTTTT
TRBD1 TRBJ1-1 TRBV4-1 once CASSQTGGMNTEAFF TGCGCCAGCAGCCAGACAGGGGGGATGAACACTGAAGCTTTCTTT
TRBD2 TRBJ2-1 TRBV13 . CASSLLQRGEQFF TGTGCCAGCAGCTTACTTCAGCGGGGAGAGCAGTTCTTC
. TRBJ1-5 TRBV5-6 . CASSSSGLGQPQHF TGTGCCAGCAGCTCATCAGGGTTAGGACAGCCCCAGCATTTT
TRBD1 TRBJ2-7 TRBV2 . CASSLRGPGEQYF TGTGCCAGCAGTCTCAGGGGGCCAGGGGAGCAGTACTTC
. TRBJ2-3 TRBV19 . CASTTRGTDTQYF TGTGCCAGTACCACCAGGGGCACAGATACGCAGTATTTT
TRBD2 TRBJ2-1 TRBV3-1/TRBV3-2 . CASSYGLAEQFF TGTGCCAGCAGCTACGGACTAGCGGAGCAGTTCTTC
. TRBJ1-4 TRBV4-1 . CASSSLGGVTGEKLFF TGCGCCAGCAGCTCCCTAGGGGGGGTGACAGGAGAAAAACTGTTTTTT
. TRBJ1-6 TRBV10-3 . CAISESQATLHF TGTGCCATCAGTGAGTCCCAGGCCACCCTCCACTTT
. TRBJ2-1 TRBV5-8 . CASSLGQGYNEQFF TGTGCCAGCAGCTTAGGGCAGGGGTACAATGAGCAGTTCTTC
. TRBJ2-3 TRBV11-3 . CASSSSSTDTQYF TGTGCCAGCAGCTCCTCGAGCACAGATACGCAGTATTTT
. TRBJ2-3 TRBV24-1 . CATRGLGGDTDTQYF TGTGCCACCAGGGGTCTCGGGGGTGACACAGATACGCAGTATTTT
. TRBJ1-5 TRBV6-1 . CASSEGGQPQHF TGTGCCAGCAGTGAAGGGGGCCAGCCCCAGCATTTT
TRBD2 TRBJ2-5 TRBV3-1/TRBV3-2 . CASSTSGEETQYF TGTGCCAGTTCGACTAGCGGGGAAGAGACCCAGTACTTC
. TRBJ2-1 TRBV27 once CASSLGRSNEQFF TGTGCCAGCAGTTTGGGCAGGTCCAATGAGCAGTTCTTC
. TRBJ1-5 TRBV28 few CASRATGQPQHF TGTGCCAGCAGGGCGACAGGCCAGCCCCAGCATTTT
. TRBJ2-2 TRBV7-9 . CASSPWQGLGGTGELFF TGTGCCAGCAGCCCCTGGCAGGGCTTAGGCGGCACCGGGGAGCTGTTTTTT
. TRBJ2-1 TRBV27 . CASSPLDRSEQFF TGTGCCAGCAGTCCCCTAGATCGGTCTGAGCAGTTCTTC
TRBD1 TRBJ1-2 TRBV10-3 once CAIGDLTGAEYGYTF TGTGCCATCGGGGATCTGACAGGGGCCGAGTATGGCTACACCTTC
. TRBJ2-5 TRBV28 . CASRTGGVETQYF TGTGCCAGCAGGACCGGAGGGGTAGAGACCCAGTACTTC
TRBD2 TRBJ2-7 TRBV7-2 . CASSLAASGAYEQYF TGTGCCAGCAGCTTAGCCGCCAGCGGGGCCTACGAGCAGTACTTC
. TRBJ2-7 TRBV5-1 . CASSPQGRVIDEQYF TGCGCCAGCAGCCCCCAGGGCAGGGTCATCGACGAGCAGTACTTC
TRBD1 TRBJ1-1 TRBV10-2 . CASSEVTGRTEAFF TGCGCCAGCAGTGAGGTGACAGGGAGGACTGAAGCTTTCTTT
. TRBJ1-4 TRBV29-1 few CSVGSGNEKLFF TGCAGCGTTGGAAGCGGGAATGAAAAACTGTTTTTT
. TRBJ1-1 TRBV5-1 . CASSLRGGAEAFF TGCGCCAGCAGCCTTAGGGGCGGGGCTGAAGCTTTCTTT
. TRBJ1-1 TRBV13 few CASSLGGNTEAFF TGTGCCAGCAGCTTGGGGGGGAACACTGAAGCTTTCTTT
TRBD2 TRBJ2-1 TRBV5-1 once CASSLGGGPGNEQFF TGCGCCAGCAGCTTGGGCGGGGGGCCCGGGAATGAGCAGTTCTTC
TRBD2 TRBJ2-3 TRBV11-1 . CASSPLAGSTDTQYF TGTGCCAGCAGTCCACTAGCGGGGAGCACAGATACGCAGTATTTT
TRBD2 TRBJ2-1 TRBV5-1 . CASSLTSGGAEQFF TGCGCCAGCAGCCTGACTAGCGGGGGGGCCGAGCAGTTCTTC
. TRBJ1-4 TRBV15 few CATSRGGTALSTNEKLFF TGTGCCACCAGCAGAGGGGGCACAGCCCTATCAACTAATGAAAAACTGTTTTTT